Each of the 20 T cell receptor beta chains below was sequenced from the same sample in a study of naive and memory T cell subsets. Two oligonucleotides, mixed equimolar, formed the beta constant-region primer covering TRBC1 and TRBC2. Nested alpha and beta constant-region primers with the SP2 primer drove four PCR rounds on ligated cDNA. TCRdb reanalysed the UMI-ligation and nested PCR reads using MiXCR and keeps one entry per CDR3 protein. Of tens of thousands of distinct CDR3 sequences in the sample, less than 20% were seen once. The sample was effector memory CD4+ T cells from blood. Subset here: effector memory, CD45RA- CD27-. The receptors were gathered from a human donor in good health.

The CDR3 DNA is TGTGCCAGCAGCGTAGCTTCGACAGGGCCGAGCGGTGAGCAGTTCTTC. This encodes CASSVASTGPSGEQFF. The chain links TRBV9 to TRBJ2-1, with 7 bases fitting TRBD1. After removal of 0 bases from V and 9 bases from J, the junction contained 12 bases not matched to a gene. Germline V gives CDR1 SGDLS, CDR2 YYNGEE. CDR3 size: 16 residues.

This clonotype was counted many times. J is TRBJ1-5 and V is TRBV15, with D possibly matching TRBD1 (5 bases). CDR3 length equals 17 residues. Germline CDR1 is LNHNV and CDR2 is YYDKDF (reference sequence). V was trimmed by 0 bases and J by 7 bases, leaving 19 bases between them. The CDR3 spells CATSRDRLGSRGQPQHF. CDR3 DNA sequence: TGTGCCACCAGCAGAGATCGGTTAGGGAGTAGGGGCCAGCCCCAGCATTTT.

The table lists this clonotype with a few counts. The rearrangement uses TRBV10-3 and TRBJ2-7; D is unresolved. V lost 0 bases and J 6 bases, leaving 15 bases between the germline ends. This CDR3 region has 15 residues. CDR1 is ENHRY and CDR2 is SYGVKD in the germline V gene. CDR3 residues: CAISESTRVVPEQYF. The CDR3 bases are TGTGCCATCAGTGAGTCGACTCGGGTCGTCCCCGAGCAGTACTTC.

The chain combines TRBV7-6 with TRBJ2-7; unclear D gene. Per germline, CDR1 SGHVS and CDR2 FNYEAQ. Between the trimmed V and J ends, which lost 1 base and 6 bases, there was a span of 10 bases. This CDR3 region has 13 residues. For the CDR3, the DNA is TGTGCCAGCAGCTTAGGTTACGGGCTCGAGCAGTACTTC. Translating gives CASSLGYGLEQYF.

The chain joins TRBV6-5 to TRBJ2-7; 9 bases align to TRBD2. J lost 6 bases, V lost 7 bases, and 10 bases had no gene match. CDR3 length: 14 residues. Germline V gene lookup returns CDR1 MNHEY and CDR2 SVGAGI. The CDR3 DNA sequence: TGTGCCAGCAAAAATAGCGGGAGCCGAGGCGAGCAGTACTTC. Translating gives CASKNSGSRGEQYF.

The J gene is TRBJ1-5, the V gene TRBV18; D gene ambiguous. V was trimmed by 2 bases and J by 5 bases, leaving 7 bases between them. The germline gives CDR1 KGHSH, CDR2 LQKENI. The CDR3 covers 13 residues. This CDR3 is CASSPWGDQPQHF. The CDR3, as DNA: TGTGCCAGCTCACCATGGGGAGATCAGCCCCAGCATTTT.

The chain carries TRBV7-8 and TRBJ1-2; D remains unclear. CDR1 and CDR2 from the germline V gene are SGHVS and FQNEAQ. The length of the CDR3 is 13 residues. Trimming pared 1 base from V and 4 bases from J, leaving 7 bases between. The CDR3 region is CASSLESVYGYTF. Written as DNA, the CDR3 is TGTGCCAGCAGCTTAGAGTCTGTCTATGGCTACACCTTC.

This clonotype was picked up a small number of times. The CDR3 sequence is CASSSGLAAYEQYF. As DNA, the CDR3 is TGTGCCAGCAGTTCGGGACTAGCGGCCTACGAGCAGTACTTC. The chain couples TRBV12-3 or TRBV12-4 to TRBJ2-7; TRBD2 matches 11 bases. Losses at the gene ends were 4 bases for V and 2 bases for J; bases not matched to a gene: 1. The CDR3 runs to 14 residues.

This rearrangement joins TRBV4-3 to TRBJ2-3, with 7 positions matching TRBD2. Unmatched junction bases numbered 11, after V lost 1 base and J lost 4 bases. The CDR3 has 17 amino acids. The germline gives CDR1 LGHNA, CDR2 YSLEER. DNA of the CDR3: TGCGCCAGCAGCCAAGTCATTAAAGCGGGAAGTGCAGATACGCAGTATTTT. It codes for CASSQVIKAGSADTQYF.

This clonotype was counted at least ten times. The rearrangement joins TRBV29-1 to TRBJ2-5; D perhaps matches TRBD1 (5 bases). Per the germline V gene, CDR1 is SQVTM and CDR2 is ANQGSEA. Trimming cost V 7 bases and J 0 bases, with 9 bases left between them. This CDR3 is built from 12 residues. CDR3 sequence reads: CSAGQNQETQYF. CDR3 DNA: TGCAGCGCCGGACAAAACCAAGAGACCCAGTACTTC.

Concerning this clonotype: A read error is possible here, since a much larger clone lies one base away. The gene calls are TRBV20-1 and TRBJ2-3, with 8 nucleotides matching TRBD1. CDR1 and CDR2 from the germline V gene are DFQATT and SNEGSKA (reference sequence). This CDR3 comprises 14 residues. The CDR3 region is CSAGQGGSTDTKYF. CDR3 DNA sequence: TGCAGTGCCGGACAGGGCGGCAGCACAGATACGAAGTATTTT.

A remark on this clonotype: A read error is possible here, since a much larger clone lies one base away. The J gene is TRBJ1-1, the V gene TRBV13, with D unresolved. Germline V lookup: CDR1 PRHDT, CDR2 FYEKMQ (reference sequence). The CDR3 has 14 residues. DNA of the CDR3: TGTGCCAGCAGCTTAAAACTGGTTGGCACTGTAGCTTTCTTT. Its translation: CASSLKLVGTVAFF.

This clonotype was detected a few times. The chain is built from TRBV5-6 and TRBJ1-2; possibly TRBD1 for D (6 bases). The CDR3 extends over 12 amino acids. The V end was cut by 6 bases, the J end by 8 bases, with 14 bases between. Germline V gene lookup returns CDR1 SGHDT and CDR2 YYEEEE. The CDR3 region has the DNA TGTGCCAGCAAGGTCGGGACACAAGGCTACACCTTC. Its protein is CASKVGTQGYTF.

Relative to its sample, this clonotype is medium-sized. The chain uses TRBV7-9 and TRBJ1-5; no definite D call. The CDR3 consists of 15 residues. Germline lookup yields CDR1 SEHNR and CDR2 FQNEAQ (reference sequence). The germline V and J ends were trimmed by 1 base and 3 bases, with 10 bases remaining between them. The CDR3, as DNA: TGTGCCAGCAGCTTAGGTCCGGGCTTCAATCAGCCCCAGCATTTT. It encodes CASSLGPGFNQPQHF.

There are a few counts of this clonotype. The rearrangement links TRBV28 to TRBJ1-2, with D uncertain. The germline gives CDR1 MDHEN, CDR2 SYDVKM. The germline V and J ends were trimmed by 10 bases and 8 bases, with 14 bases remaining between them. This CDR3 has 11 amino acids. This chain's CDR3 is CATSPEWGYTF. DNA of the CDR3: TGTGCCACCTCTCCAGAGTGGGGCTACACCTTC.

This clonotype came up a few times. This chain uses TRBV6-5 with TRBJ1-3; D gene unclear. Germline CDR1 is MNHEY and CDR2 is SVGAGI. The germline V and J ends were trimmed by 5 bases and 9 bases, with 17 bases remaining between them. This CDR3 region has 14 residues. This CDR3 is CASSLTQLKSTIYF. As DNA, the CDR3 is TGTGCCAGCAGTCTGACTCAACTAAAAAGCACCATATATTTT.

This clonotype has only a few counts. V and J are TRBV9 and TRBJ1-1, with unresolved D. Germline loops: CDR1 SGDLS, CDR2 YYNGEE. Trimming stripped 3 bases from V and 4 bases from J, with 10 bases between. The CDR3 sequence is 13 residues long. As DNA, the CDR3 is TGTGCCAGCAGCGCAACATCAACCACTGAAGCTTTCTTT. Translated: CASSATSTTEAFF.

This clonotype was recorded a few times. The genes are TRBV10-3 and TRBJ2-3; TRBD2 agrees at 8 bases. Trimming at V came to 5 bases and at J to 0 bases, leaving 7 bases not matched to a gene. The CDR3 has 16 amino acids. Germline V gene lookup returns CDR1 ENHRY and CDR2 SYGVKD. CDR3 in amino acids: CAISSGGPASTDTQYF. CDR3 DNA: TGTGCCATCAGTTCGGGAGGGCCGGCAAGCACAGATACGCAGTATTTT.

This clonotype has a count of ten or more. CDR3 protein: CASSPPDLLATDTQYF. The CDR3 DNA reads TGTGCCAGCTCACCACCGGACCTTTTAGCAACAGATACGCAGTATTTT. The J gene is TRBJ2-3, the V gene TRBV18; D call uncertain. The CDR3 is 16 amino acids. In germline, CDR1 is KGHSH, CDR2 LQKENI. Deletions cut 0 bases from V and 3 bases from J, with 13 bases between.

The rearrangement joins TRBV14 to TRBJ2-1; D remains unclear. Deletions cut 1 base from V and 0 bases from J, with 10 bases between. The CDR3 covers 16 residues. CDR1 is SGHDN and CDR2 is FVKESK in the germline V gene. CDR3 DNA: TGTGCCAGCAGCCAAGCCCAATTACTCTCCTACAATGAGCAGTTCTTC. This codes for CASSQAQLLSYNEQFF.